Each of the 16 T cell receptor beta chains below was sequenced from the same sample in a study of T-cell memory formation after mild COVID-19. TCRdb ran MiXCR on the 5' RACE reads and lists one entry per CDR3 protein. The table has roughly 510,000 distinct CDR3 sequences, around 16% seen once. Sequencing input: PBMCs or a T cell subset sorted from them (not recorded which). Source of these receptors: an adult woman who had mild COVID-19 (a few samples of this study predate the infection). Cell type and time point are not known.

The J gene is TRBJ2-5, the V gene TRBV14; 7 bases align to TRBD1. Per germline, CDR1 SGHDN and CDR2 FVKESK. V lost 4 bases and J lost 4; bases outside the gene matches: 9. This CDR3 region has 15 residues. The CDR3 bases are TGTGCCAGCAGCCCTAGACAGGGTTGGGGAGAGACCCAGTACTTC. Amino acids: CASSPRQGWGETQYF.

This chain uses TRBV10-2 with TRBJ2-7; 7 bases align to TRBD1. The CDR3 covers 13 residues. Germline V gives CDR1 WSHSY, CDR2 SAAADI. J lost 6 bases, V lost 10 bases, and 12 bases had no gene match. CDR3 DNA sequence: TGCGCCACCCTCGGAAGGGCAGGGGGCGAGCAGTACTTC. This translates into CATLGRAGGEQYF.

The chain joins TRBV7-9 to TRBJ2-7; D is unclear. The V gene's germline CDR1 is SEHNR and CDR2 FQNEAQ (reference sequence). With 2 bases removed from V and 4 bases from J, the gap between germline ends came to 9 bases. The CDR3 consists of 13 residues. CDR3 residues: CASSLTLVYEQYF. The CDR3 bases are TGTGCCAGCAGCTTAACTCTGGTATACGAGCAGTACTTC.

This clonotype was found a few times. CDR3 region: CATQGASTDTQYF. The CDR3 DNA reads as TGTGCCACCCAAGGGGCCAGCACAGATACGCAGTATTTT. The chain uses TRBV15 and TRBJ2-3, with TRBD1 as a possible D gene (5 bases). Germline V gene data show CDR1 as LNHNV and CDR2 as YYDKDF (reference sequence). The V end was cut by 8 bases, the J end by 0 bases, with 9 bases between. The CDR3 length is 13 residues.

This clonotype has a handful of counts. The chain employs TRBV7-2 and TRBJ2-7, with 11 bases fitting TRBD2. This CDR3 spans 16 amino acids. The V and J ends lost 4 bases and 5 bases, in that order; junction bases with no gene match: 10. Germline V gives CDR1 SGHTA, CDR2 FQGNSA. CDR3 nucleotide sequence: TGTGCCAGCAGCTCCCAGACTAGCGGGATAGGTAACGAGCAGTACTTC. Encoded protein: CASSSQTSGIGNEQYF.

V and J are TRBV7-9 and TRBJ1-1; D gene unclear. This CDR3 region has 12 residues. V gave up 5 bases and J gave up 4 bases, with 8 bases separating them. The germline CDR1 and CDR2 sequences are SEHNR and FQNEAQ (reference sequence). CDR3 amino acids: CASSGDGTEAFF. The CDR3, as DNA: TGTGCCAGCAGCGGGGATGGCACTGAAGCTTTCTTT.

The sample holds a few counts of this clonotype. CDR3 loop: CASSRLLRSTDTQYF. The CDR3 DNA sequence: TGTGCCAGCAGCCGGTTGTTAAGAAGCACAGATACGCAGTATTTT. The chain carries TRBV9 and TRBJ2-3; no definite D call. V lost 4 bases, J lost 0 bases, and 12 bases lay in between. Germline loops: CDR1 SGDLS, CDR2 YYNGEE. The CDR3 consists of 15 residues. Based on the CDR3 plus reference TRBV9 and TRBJ2-3, the full variable domain is DSGVTQTPKHLITATGQRVTLRCSPRSGDLSVYWYQQSLDQGLQFLIQYYNGEERAKGNILERFSAQQFPDLHSELNLSSLELGDSALYFCASSRLLRSTDTQYFGPGTRLTVL.

J is TRBJ2-1 and V is TRBV6-1, with a possible D match to TRBD1 (6 bases). Germline V gene data show CDR1 as MNHNS and CDR2 as SASEGT. This CDR3 spans 13 amino acids. V lost 10 bases to trimming and J lost 3 bases, with 13 bases between them. In DNA form, the CDR3 reads TGTGCCACCACCCTACAGGGCTACAATGAGCAGTTCTTC. Translating it yields CATTLQGYNEQFF.

This rearrangement joins TRBV9 to TRBJ2-1, with 7 positions matching TRBD2. The CDR3 contains 15 residues. Trimming at V came to 3 bases and at J to 5 bases, leaving 8 bases not matched to a gene. CDR1 SGDLS and CDR2 YYNGEE come from the germline V gene. CDR3 DNA: TGTGCCAGCAGCGCCTCACTAGCGCCAAACAATGAGCAGTTCTTC. This translates into CASSASLAPNNEQFF. Based on the CDR3 plus reference TRBV9 and TRBJ2-1, the full variable domain is DSGVTQTPKHLITATGQRVTLRCSPRSGDLSVYWYQQSLDQGLQFLIQYYNGEERAKGNILERFSAQQFPDLHSELNLSSLELGDSALYFCASSASLAPNNEQFFGPGTRLTVL.

This clonotype was picked up a small number of times. The rearrangement joins TRBV2 to TRBJ2-2, with D tentatively TRBD2 (6 bases). The germline V gene has CDR1 SNHLY and CDR2 FYNNEI. V was cut by 3 bases and J by 3 bases, with 11 bases left in between. CDR3 size: 15 residues. CDR3 bases: TGTGCCAGCAGTGAGCGGGGCCGGGACACCGGGGAGCTGTTTTTT. Its translation is CASSERGRDTGELFF.

This clonotype was counted between two and nine times. J is TRBJ1-1 and V is TRBV5-5; possibly TRBD1 for D (6 bases). The germline gives CDR1 SGHKS, CDR2 YYEKEE (reference sequence). V lost 3 bases and J lost 2, with 14 bases in between. The CDR3 extends over 15 amino acids. This CDR3 reads CASSYLLGGNTEAFF. The CDR3 DNA is TGTGCCAGCAGCTATTTGCTGGGGGGCAACACTGAAGCTTTCTTT.

This clonotype was seen a few times. The CDR3 protein is CASSQDEGTRGDTQYF. The CDR3 DNA follows: TGCGCCAGCAGCCAAGATGAGGGGACCCGCGGAGATACGCAGTATTTT. The V gene is TRBV4-1, the J gene TRBJ2-3, with D possibly being TRBD1 or TRBD2 (5 bases each). Trimming cost V 0 bases and J 5 bases, with 15 bases left between them. The germline gives CDR1 MGHRA, CDR2 YSYEKL. This CDR3 spans 16 amino acids.

This clonotype was seen more than once but under ten times. This chain connects TRBV5-1 to TRBJ2-1; 10 bases are a match to TRBD2. This CDR3 is built from 16 residues. The germline V gene has CDR1 SGHRS and CDR2 YFSETQ. The V segment lost 5 bases and the J segment 0 bases; nucleotides outside the gene matches: 5. The CDR3 reads CASSPTSGPSYNEQFF. The CDR3 DNA follows: TGCGCCAGCAGTCCGACTAGCGGGCCCTCCTACAATGAGCAGTTCTTC.

This clonotype has at least ten counts. The J gene is TRBJ1-2, the V gene TRBV5-1; 7 nucleotides line up with TRBD1. CDR1 SGHRS and CDR2 YFSETQ come from the germline V gene. With 1 base clipped from V and 6 bases from J, the junction kept 9 bases outside the gene matches. The CDR3 runs 15 residues. The CDR3 DNA reads as TGCGCCAGCAGCTTGCAGGGGGATGGAAGAGATGGCTACACCTTC. Translation: CASSLQGDGRDGYTF. Drawing the rest from reference TRBV5-1 and TRBJ1-2, the complete variable domain is KAGVTQTPRYLIKTRGQQVTLSCSPISGHRSVSWYQQTPGQGLQFLFEYFSETQRNKGNFPGRFSGRQFSNSRSEMNVSTLELGDSALYLCASSLQGDGRDGYTFGSGTRLTVV.

The genes are TRBV18 and TRBJ1-1; tentatively, D is TRBD1 (5 bases). V was pared by 2 bases and J by 0 bases, with 7 bases between. This CDR3 is built from 14 residues. From germline, CDR1 is KGHSH and CDR2 LQKENI. The CDR3 DNA is TGTGCCAGCTCACCAGTCAGGGTGAACACTGAAGCTTTCTTT. Amino acid sequence: CASSPVRVNTEAFF.

This clonotype was recorded a few times. This chain connects TRBV6-5 to TRBJ1-4, with 8 bases that match TRBD1. The germline V gene has CDR1 MNHEY and CDR2 SVGAGI. V shed 4 bases and J 2 bases; nucleotides not matched to a gene: 6. CDR3 length equals 16 residues. The CDR3 nucleotides read TGTGCCAGCAGTTTTCGGACAGGGTCGACTAATGAAAAACTGTTTTTT. Its translation is CASSFRTGSTNEKLFF.